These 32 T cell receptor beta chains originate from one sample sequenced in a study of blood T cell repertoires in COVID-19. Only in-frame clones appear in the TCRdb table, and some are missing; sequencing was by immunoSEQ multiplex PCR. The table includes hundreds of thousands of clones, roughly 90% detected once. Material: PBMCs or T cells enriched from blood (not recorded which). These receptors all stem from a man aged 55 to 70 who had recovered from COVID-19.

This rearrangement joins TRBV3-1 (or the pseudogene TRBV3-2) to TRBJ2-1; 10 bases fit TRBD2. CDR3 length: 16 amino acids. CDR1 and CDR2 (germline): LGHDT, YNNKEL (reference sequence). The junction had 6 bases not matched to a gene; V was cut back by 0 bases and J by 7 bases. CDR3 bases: TGTGCCAGCAGCCAAGAAGTGAGCGGGAGGGCTAATGAGCAGTTCTTC. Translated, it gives CASSQEVSGRANEQFF.

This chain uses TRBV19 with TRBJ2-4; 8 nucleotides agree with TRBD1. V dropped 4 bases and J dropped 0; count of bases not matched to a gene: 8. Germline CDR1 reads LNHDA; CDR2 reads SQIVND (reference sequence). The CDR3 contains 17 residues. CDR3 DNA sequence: TGTGCCAGTAGTACGAACAGGGGGGACATAGCCAAAAACATTCAGTACTTC. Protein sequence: CASSTNRGDIAKNIQYF.

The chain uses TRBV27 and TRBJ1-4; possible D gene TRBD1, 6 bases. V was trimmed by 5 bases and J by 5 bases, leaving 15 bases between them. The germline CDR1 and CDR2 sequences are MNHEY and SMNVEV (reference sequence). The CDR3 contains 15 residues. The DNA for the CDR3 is TGTGCCAGCAGTCCCCAGGACAGACGGAATGAAAAACTGTTTTTT. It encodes CASSPQDRRNEKLFF.

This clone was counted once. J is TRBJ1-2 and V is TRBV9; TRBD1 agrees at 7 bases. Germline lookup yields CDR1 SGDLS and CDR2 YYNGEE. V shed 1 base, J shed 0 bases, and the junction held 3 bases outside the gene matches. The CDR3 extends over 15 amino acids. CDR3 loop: CASSVSQGANYGYTF. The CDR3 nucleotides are TGTGCCAGCAGCGTAAGTCAGGGGGCTAACTATGGCTACACCTTC. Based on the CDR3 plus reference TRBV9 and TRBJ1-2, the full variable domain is DSGVTQTPKHLITATGQRVTLRCSPRSGDLSVYWYQQSLDQGLQFLIQYYNGEERAKGNILERFSAQQFPDLHSELNLSSLELGDSALYFCASSVSQGANYGYTFGSGTRLTVV.

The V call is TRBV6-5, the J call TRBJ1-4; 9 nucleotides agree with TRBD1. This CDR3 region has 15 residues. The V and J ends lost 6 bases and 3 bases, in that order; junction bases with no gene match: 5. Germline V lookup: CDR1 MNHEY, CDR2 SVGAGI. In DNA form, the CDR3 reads TGTGCCAGCAGAAGACAGGGGGTATCTAATGAAAAACTGTTTTTT. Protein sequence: CASRRQGVSNEKLFF.

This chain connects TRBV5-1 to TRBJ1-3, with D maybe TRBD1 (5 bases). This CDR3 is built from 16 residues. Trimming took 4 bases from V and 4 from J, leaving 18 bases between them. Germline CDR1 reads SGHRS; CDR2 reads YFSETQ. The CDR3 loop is CASSGGSLSSGNTIYF. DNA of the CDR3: TGCGCCAGCAGCGGGGGGTCTCTCTCCTCGGGAAACACCATATATTTT.

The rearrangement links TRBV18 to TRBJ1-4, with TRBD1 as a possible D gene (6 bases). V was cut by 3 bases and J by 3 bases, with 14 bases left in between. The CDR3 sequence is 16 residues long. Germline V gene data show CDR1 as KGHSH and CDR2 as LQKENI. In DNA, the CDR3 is TGTGCCAGCTCACCGTTCGAGACAGGTGCTAATGAAAAACTGTTTTTT. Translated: CASSPFETGANEKLFF.

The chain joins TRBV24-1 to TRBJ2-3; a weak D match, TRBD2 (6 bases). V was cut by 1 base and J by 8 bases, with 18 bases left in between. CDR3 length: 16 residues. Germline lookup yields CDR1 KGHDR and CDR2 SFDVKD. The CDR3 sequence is CATSDFDYGSKGTQYF. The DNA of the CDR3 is TGTGCCACCAGTGATTTTGATTACGGGAGCAAGGGTACGCAGTATTTT.

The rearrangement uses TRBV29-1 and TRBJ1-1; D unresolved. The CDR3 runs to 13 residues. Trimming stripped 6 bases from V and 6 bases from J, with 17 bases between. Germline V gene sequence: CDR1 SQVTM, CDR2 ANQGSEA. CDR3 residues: CSVSPHSSPEAFF. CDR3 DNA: TGCAGCGTCTCTCCCCACTCATCGCCTGAAGCTTTCTTT.

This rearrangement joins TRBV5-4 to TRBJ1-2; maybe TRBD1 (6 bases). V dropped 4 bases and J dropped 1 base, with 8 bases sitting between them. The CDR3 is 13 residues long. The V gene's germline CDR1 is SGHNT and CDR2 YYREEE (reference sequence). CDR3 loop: CASSVDSNYGYTF. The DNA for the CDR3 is TGTGCCAGCAGCGTGGACAGTAACTATGGCTACACCTTC.

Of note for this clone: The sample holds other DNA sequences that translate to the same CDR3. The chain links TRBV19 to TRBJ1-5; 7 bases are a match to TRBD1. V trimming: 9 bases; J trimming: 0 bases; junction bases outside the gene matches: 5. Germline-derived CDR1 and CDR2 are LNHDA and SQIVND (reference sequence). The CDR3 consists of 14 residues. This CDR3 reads CASRDRYSNQPQHF. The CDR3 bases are TGTGCCAGCCGGGACAGATATAGCAATCAGCCCCAGCATTTT.

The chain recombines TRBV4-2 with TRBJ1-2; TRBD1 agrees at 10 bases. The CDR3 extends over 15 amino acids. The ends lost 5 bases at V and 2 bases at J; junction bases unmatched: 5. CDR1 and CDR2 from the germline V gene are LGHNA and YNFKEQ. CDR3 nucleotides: TGTGCCAGCAGCTTCGACAGGGGGCTAAACTATGGCTACACCTTC. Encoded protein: CASSFDRGLNYGYTF.

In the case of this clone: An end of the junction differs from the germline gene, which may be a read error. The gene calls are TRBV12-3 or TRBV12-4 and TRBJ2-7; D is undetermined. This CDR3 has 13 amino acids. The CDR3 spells CASSLGSGAPPRF. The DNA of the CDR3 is TGTGCCAGCAGTTTAGGATCAGGCGCTCCCCCCAGGTTC.

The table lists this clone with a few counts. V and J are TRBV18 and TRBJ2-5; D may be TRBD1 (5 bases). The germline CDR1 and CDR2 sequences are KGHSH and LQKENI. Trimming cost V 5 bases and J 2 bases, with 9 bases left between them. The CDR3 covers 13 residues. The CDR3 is CASSVQEQETQYF. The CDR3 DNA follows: TGTGCCAGCTCAGTACAGGAGCAAGAGACCCAGTACTTC.

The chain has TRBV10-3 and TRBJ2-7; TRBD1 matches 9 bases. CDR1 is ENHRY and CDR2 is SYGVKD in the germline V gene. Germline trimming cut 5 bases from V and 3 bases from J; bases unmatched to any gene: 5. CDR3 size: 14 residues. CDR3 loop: CAISNTGQGYEQYF. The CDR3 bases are TGTGCCATCAGTAACACGGGACAGGGCTACGAGCAGTACTTC.

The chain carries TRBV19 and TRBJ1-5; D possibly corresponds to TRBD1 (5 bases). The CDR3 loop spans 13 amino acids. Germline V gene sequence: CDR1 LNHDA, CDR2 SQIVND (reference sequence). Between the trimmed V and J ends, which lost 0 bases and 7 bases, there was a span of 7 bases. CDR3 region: CASSIEGQQPQHF. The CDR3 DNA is TGTGCCAGTAGTATAGAGGGGCAACAGCCCCAGCATTTT.

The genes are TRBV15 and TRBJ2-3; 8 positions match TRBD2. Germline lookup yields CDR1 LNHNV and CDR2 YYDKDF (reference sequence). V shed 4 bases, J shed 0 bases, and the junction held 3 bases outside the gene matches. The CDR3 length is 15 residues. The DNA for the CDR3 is TGTGCCACCAGCACGAGACTAGCGAGCACAGATACGCAGTATTTT. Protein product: CATSTRLASTDTQYF.

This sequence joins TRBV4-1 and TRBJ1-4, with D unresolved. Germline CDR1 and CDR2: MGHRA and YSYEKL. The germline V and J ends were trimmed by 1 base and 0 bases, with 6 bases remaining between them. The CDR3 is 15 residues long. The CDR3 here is CASSQGATTNEKLFF. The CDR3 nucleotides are TGCGCCAGCAGCCAAGGGGCGACAACTAATGAAAAACTGTTTTTT.

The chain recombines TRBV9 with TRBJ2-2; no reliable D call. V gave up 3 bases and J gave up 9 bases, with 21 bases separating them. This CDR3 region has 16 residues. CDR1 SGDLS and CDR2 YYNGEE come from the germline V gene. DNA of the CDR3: TGTGCCAGCAGCGCCAAGAAGACCAACCACTACTGGGAGCTGTTTTTT. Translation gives CASSAKKTNHYWELFF.

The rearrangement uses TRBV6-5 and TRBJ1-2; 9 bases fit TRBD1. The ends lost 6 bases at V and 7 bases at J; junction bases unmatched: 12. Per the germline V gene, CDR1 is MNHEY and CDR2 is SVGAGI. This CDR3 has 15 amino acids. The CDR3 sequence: CASSPNEQGAPGYTF. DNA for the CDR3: TGTGCCAGCAGCCCGAATGAACAGGGGGCGCCTGGCTACACCTTC.

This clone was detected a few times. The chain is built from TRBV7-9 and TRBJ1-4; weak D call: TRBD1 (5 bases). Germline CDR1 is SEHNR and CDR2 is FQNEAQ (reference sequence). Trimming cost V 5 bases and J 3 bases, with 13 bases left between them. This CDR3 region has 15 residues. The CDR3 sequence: CASSQTLTANEKLFF. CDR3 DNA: TGTGCCAGCAGCCAAACCCTGACAGCTAATGAAAAACTGTTTTTT.

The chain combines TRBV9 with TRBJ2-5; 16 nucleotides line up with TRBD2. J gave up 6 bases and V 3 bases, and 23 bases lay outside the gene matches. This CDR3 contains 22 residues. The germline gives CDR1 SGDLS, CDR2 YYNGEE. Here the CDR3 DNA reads TGTGCCAGCAGCGACGGGACCCTGGGACTAGCGGGAGGGCCTAATTTTGGGAAGACCCAGTACTTC. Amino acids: CASSDGTLGLAGGPNFGKTQYF.

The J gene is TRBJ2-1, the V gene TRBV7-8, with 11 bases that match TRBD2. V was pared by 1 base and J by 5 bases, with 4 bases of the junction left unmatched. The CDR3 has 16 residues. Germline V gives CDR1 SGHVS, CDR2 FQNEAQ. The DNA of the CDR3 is TGTGCCAGCAGCTTAGTGTCTAGCGGGAGGAACAATGAGCAGTTCTTC. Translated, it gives CASSLVSSGRNNEQFF.

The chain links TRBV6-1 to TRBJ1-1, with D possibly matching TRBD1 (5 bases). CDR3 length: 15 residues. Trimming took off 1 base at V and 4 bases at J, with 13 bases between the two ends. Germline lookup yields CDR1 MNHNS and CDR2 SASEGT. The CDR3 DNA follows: TGTGCCAGCAGTGAAGGCCGGGGGGGGAGCACTGAAGCTTTCTTT. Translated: CASSEGRGGSTEAFF.

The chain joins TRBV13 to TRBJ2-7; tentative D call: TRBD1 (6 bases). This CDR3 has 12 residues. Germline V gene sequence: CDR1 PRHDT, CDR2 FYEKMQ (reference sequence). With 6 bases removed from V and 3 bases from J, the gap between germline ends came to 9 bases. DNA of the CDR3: TGTGCCAGCAGGGACAGATTCTACGAGCAGTACTTC. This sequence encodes CASRDRFYEQYF.

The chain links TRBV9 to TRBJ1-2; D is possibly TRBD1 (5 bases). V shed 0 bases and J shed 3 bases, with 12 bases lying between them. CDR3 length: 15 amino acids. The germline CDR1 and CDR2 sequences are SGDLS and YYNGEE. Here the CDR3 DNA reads TGTGCCAGCAGCGTAGGGATGGGGCAGGACTATGGCTACACCTTC. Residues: CASSVGMGQDYGYTF.

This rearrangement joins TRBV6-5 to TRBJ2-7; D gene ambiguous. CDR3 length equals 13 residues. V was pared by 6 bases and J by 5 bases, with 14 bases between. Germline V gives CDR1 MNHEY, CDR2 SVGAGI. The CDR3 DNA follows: TGTGCCAGCAGATTTAACAGAATCAACGAGCAGTACTTC. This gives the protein CASRFNRINEQYF.

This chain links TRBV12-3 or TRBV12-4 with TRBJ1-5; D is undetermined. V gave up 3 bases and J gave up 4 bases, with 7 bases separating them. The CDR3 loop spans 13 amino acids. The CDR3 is CASSFSENQPQHF. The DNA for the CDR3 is TGTGCCAGCAGTTTTAGCGAAAATCAGCCCCAGCATTTT.

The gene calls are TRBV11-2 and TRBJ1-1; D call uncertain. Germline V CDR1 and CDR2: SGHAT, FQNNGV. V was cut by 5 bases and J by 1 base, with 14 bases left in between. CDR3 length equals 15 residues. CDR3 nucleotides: TGTGCCAGCAGCCGGGGAGGCAGATCGAACACTGAAGCTTTCTTT. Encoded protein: CASSRGGRSNTEAFF.

CDR3 nucleotides: TGTGCCAGCAGCTTCCAGCAGGTCTCCTACGAGCAGTACTTC. This gives the protein CASSFQQVSYEQYF. The chain is built from TRBV11-2 and TRBJ2-7; no definite D call. From germline, CDR1 is SGHAT and CDR2 FQNNGV. V was pared by 3 bases and J by 0 bases, with 9 bases between. The CDR3 runs to 14 residues. Complete variable domain (other parts from reference TRBV11-2 and TRBJ2-7): EAGVAQSPRYKIIEKRQSVAFWCNPISGHATLYWYQQILGQGPKLLIQFQNNGVVDDSQLPKDRFSAERLKGVDSTLKIQPAKLEDSAVYLCASSFQQVSYEQYFGPGTRLTVT.

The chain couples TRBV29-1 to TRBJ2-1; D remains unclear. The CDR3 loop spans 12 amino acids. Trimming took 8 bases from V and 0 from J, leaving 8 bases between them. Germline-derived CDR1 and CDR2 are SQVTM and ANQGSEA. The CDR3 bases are TGCAGCCCTCTAAGCTCCTACAATGAGCAGTTCTTC. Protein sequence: CSPLSSYNEQFF.

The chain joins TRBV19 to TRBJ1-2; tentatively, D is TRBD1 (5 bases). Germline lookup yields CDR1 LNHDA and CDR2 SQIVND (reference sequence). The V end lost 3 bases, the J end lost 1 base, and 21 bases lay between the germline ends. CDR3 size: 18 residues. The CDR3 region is CASSIFLGGTAFNYGYTF. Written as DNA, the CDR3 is TGTGCCAGTAGTATTTTCTTGGGGGGGACCGCATTTAACTATGGCTACACCTTC.